Below, 17 T cell receptor beta chains from the same sample are listed, as sequenced in a study of cytomegalovirus exposure and HLA in healthy donors. 60 Vbeta and 13 Jbeta primers were used in PCR. The data were produced by immunoSEQ multiplex PCR, yet TCRdb's version contains in-frame clones alone and is incomplete. The table includes approximately 160,000 clones, more than 65% detected once. Sequences were obtained from PBMCs. These receptors came from a woman in her thirties or forties in good health and CMV-seropositive.

The J gene is TRBJ1-1, the V gene TRBV21-1; TRBD1 reflects the table's D call only, with no check against the DNA. TRBV21-1 is described as a pseudogene. This CDR3 is built from 13 residues. CDR3 in amino acids: CARSVTGGTEAFF. In DNA form, the CDR3 reads TGTGCCCGTAGTGTAACAGGGGGCACTGAAGCTTTCTTT.

The chain combines TRBV2 with TRBJ2-5, with 13 bases fitting TRBD2. CDR1 and CDR2 (germline): SNHLY, FYNNEI. The V segment lost 4 bases and the J segment 2 bases; nucleotides outside the gene matches: 4. CDR3 size: 16 residues. CDR3 amino acids: CASSGGLAGEQETQYF. CDR3 DNA sequence: TGTGCCAGCAGTGGTGGACTAGCGGGGGAGCAAGAGACCCAGTACTTC. Together with reference TRBV2 and TRBJ2-5, the CDR3 gives the full variable domain: EPEVTQTPSHQVTQMGQEVILRCVPISNHLYFYWYRQILGQKVEFLVSFYNNEISEKSEIFDDQFSVERPDGSNFTLKIRSTKLEDSAMYFCASSGGLAGEQETQYFGPGTRLLVL.

This clone was detected only a few times. This sequence joins TRBV29-1 and TRBJ2-7; no clear D gene. Germline V gene data show CDR1 as SQVTM and CDR2 as ANQGSEA. This CDR3 is built from 11 residues. Trimming left V 7 bases short and J 4 bases short, with 11 bases between. In DNA form, the CDR3 reads TGCAGCGCTGCTACCTCTTACGAGCAGTACTTC. Protein product: CSAATSYEQYF.

V is TRBV2 and J is TRBJ1-6; D not certain. This CDR3 is 13 amino acids long. CDR1 and CDR2 from the germline V gene are SNHLY and FYNNEI. V dropped 6 bases and J dropped 5 bases, with 8 bases sitting between them. In DNA form, the CDR3 reads TGTGCCAGCAGGTACACCGATAATTCACCCCTCCACTTT. This codes for CASRYTDNSPLHF.

The chain couples TRBV5-6 to TRBJ2-7; 10 bases fit TRBD2. The CDR3 is 14 amino acids. The V segment lost 4 bases and the J segment 0 bases; nucleotides outside the gene matches: 1. Germline V lookup: CDR1 SGHDT, CDR2 YYEEEE. This CDR3 is CASSPSGSSYEQYF. CDR3 DNA: TGTGCCAGCAGCCCTAGCGGGAGCTCCTACGAGCAGTACTTC. Filled out from reference TRBV5-6 and TRBJ2-7, the complete variable domain reads DAGVTQSPTHLIKTRGQQVTLRCSPKSGHDTVSWYQQALGQGPQFIFQYYEEEERQRGNFPDRFSGHQFPNYSSELNVNALLLGDSALYLCASSPSGSSYEQYFGPGTRLTVT.

This clone was detected a few times. The chain recombines TRBV12-5 with TRBJ2-2; the D gene is possibly TRBD1 (6 bases). This CDR3 region has 16 residues. Germline V gene lookup returns CDR1 LGHNT and CDR2 FRNRAP. V was cut by 0 bases and J by 6 bases, with 14 bases left in between. The CDR3 bases are TGTGCTAGTGGTTTGGTATCACTGAAGGGGGCCGGGGAGCTGTTTTTT. This gives the protein CASGLVSLKGAGELFF.

V is TRBV7-9 and J is TRBJ1-1; a weak D match, TRBD1 (6 bases). This CDR3 is 14 amino acids long. From germline, CDR1 is SEHNR and CDR2 FQNEAQ (reference sequence). V was clipped by 1 base and J by 7 bases, with 13 bases between them. This CDR3 is CASSLVDSRLEAFF. The CDR3 DNA follows: TGTGCCAGCAGCTTAGTGGACAGCCGCCTTGAAGCTTTCTTT.

The chain joins TRBV6-5 to TRBJ2-1; TRBD1 is a possible D gene (6 bases). The CDR3 totals 16 residues. Trimming removed 0 bases at V and 6 bases at J, with 15 bases between. In germline, CDR1 is MNHEY, CDR2 SVGAGI. CDR3 amino acids: CASSYSPGAASNEQFF. The CDR3 nucleotides are TGTGCCAGCAGTTACTCCCCAGGGGCTGCAAGCAATGAGCAGTTCTTC.

This chain connects TRBV5-1 to TRBJ2-7, with D tentatively TRBD1 (6 bases). CDR1 SGHRS and CDR2 YFSETQ come from the germline V gene. CDR3 size: 14 residues. Trimming took off 0 bases at V and 5 bases at J, with 12 bases between the two ends. CDR3 coding DNA: TGCGCCAGCAGCTTGGACAGGGTAAGGGACGAGCAGTACTTC. The encoded protein is CASSLDRVRDEQYF.

The chain is built from TRBV4-3 and TRBJ2-1, with TRBD1 identical over 9 bases. This CDR3 comprises 13 residues. Germline loops: CDR1 LGHNA, CDR2 YSLEER. Trimming took 5 bases from V and 9 from J; bases not matched to a gene: 5. The CDR3 DNA reads TGCGCCAGCAGCACGGGACAGGGAAGTGAGCAGTTCTTC. It translates to CASSTGQGSEQFF.

The rearrangement joins TRBV11-3 to TRBJ2-2; 10 nucleotides line up with TRBD1. The CDR3 length is 15 residues. J was trimmed by 4 bases and V by 4 bases; bases with no gene match: 3. CDR1 SGHNT and CDR2 YENEEA come from the germline V gene. The CDR3 DNA follows: TGTGCCAGCAGCTCGGGACAGGGGTCCACCGGGGAGCTGTTTTTT. It is translated as CASSSGQGSTGELFF. The whole variable domain, filled in from reference TRBV11-3 and TRBJ2-2, reads EAGVVQSPRYKIIEKKQPVAFWCNPISGHNTLYWYLQNLGQGPELLIRYENEEAVDDSQLPKDRFSAERLKGVDSTLKIQPAELGDSAVYLCASSSGQGSTGELFFGEGSRLTVL.

This chain connects TRBV6-1 to TRBJ2-1; D remains ambiguous. This CDR3 spans 13 amino acids. Trimming pared 4 bases from V and 5 bases from J, leaving 9 bases between. CDR1 and CDR2 (germline): MNHNS, SASEGT. The CDR3 loop is CASSVQYNNEQFF. As DNA, the CDR3 is TGTGCCAGCAGTGTACAGTACAACAATGAGCAGTTCTTC.

The gene calls are TRBV9 and TRBJ2-2, with D possibly TRBD2 on 6 matching bases. This CDR3 is built from 15 residues. V dropped 0 bases and J dropped 6 bases, with 12 bases sitting between them. Germline V lookup: CDR1 SGDLS, CDR2 YYNGEE. CDR3 nucleotide sequence: TGTGCCAGCAGCGTAGCGTGGGAGGAGGCCGGGGAGCTGTTTTTT. This sequence encodes CASSVAWEEAGELFF.

This clone showed up just a few times. The rearrangement links TRBV27 to TRBJ2-3; 16 nucleotides line up with TRBD2. In germline, CDR1 is MNHEY, CDR2 SMNVEV (reference sequence). J gave up 5 bases and V 5 bases, and 4 bases lay outside the gene matches. The CDR3 is 16 residues long. Written as DNA, the CDR3 is TGTGCCAGCAGTGGGACTAGCGGGGGGGAGGAAGATACGCAGTATTTT. It codes for CASSGTSGGEEDTQYF.

This rearrangement joins TRBV6-6 to TRBJ1-1, with D unresolved. V lost 6 bases, J lost 7 bases, and 18 bases lay in between. Germline assignment: CDR1 MNHNY and CDR2 SVGAGI (reference sequence). The CDR3 sequence is 14 residues long. Here the CDR3 DNA reads TGTGCCAGCAGCCCCCGTACAGCAGCGGTTGAAGCTTTCTTT. Translating gives CASSPRTAAVEAFF.

This clone was seen more than once but under ten times. This chain links TRBV4-3 with TRBJ1-1, with D perhaps TRBD1 (6 bases). CDR3 size: 14 residues. Germline V gene lookup returns CDR1 LGHNA and CDR2 YSLEER. The ends were cut back, 1 base at V and 3 bases at J, with 9 bases in the middle. The CDR3 here is CASSQVGTHTEAFF. The CDR3 DNA sequence: TGCGCCAGCAGCCAAGTGGGGACACACACTGAAGCTTTCTTT.

The chain carries TRBV7-2 and TRBJ2-6; TRBD1 is a possible D gene (6 bases). The CDR3 length is 17 residues. Trimming removed 4 bases from V and 2 bases from J, with 15 bases in between. The germline V gene has CDR1 SGHTA and CDR2 FQGNSA. Here the CDR3 reads CASSYQRQVAGANVLTF. The CDR3 DNA sequence: TGTGCCAGCAGCTACCAGCGACAGGTCGCTGGGGCCAACGTCCTGACTTTC. Full variable domain (outside the CDR3, taken from reference TRBV7-2 and TRBJ2-6): GAGVSQSPSNKVTEKGKDVELRCDPISGHTALYWYRQSLGQGLEFLIYFQGNSAPDKSGLPSDRFSAERTGGSVSTLTIQRTQQEDSAVYLCASSYQRQVAGANVLTFGAGSRLTVL.